This T cell receptor (beta chain) comes out of a study of shared clonotypes between healthy human individuals. The repertoire was sequenced with immunoSEQ multiplex PCR; TCRdb's copy has only in-frame clones and lacks some. The table records some 470,000 clones, roughly four fifths of them present only once. The healthy adult donors were HIV-negative and reported no recent acute infections or vaccinations. The TCR originated in a woman between 40 and 55 years old in good health. Some clones in this sample may be carry-over from other donors' samples. Sequenced input: PBMCs.

CDR3 coding DNA: TGTGCCAGCAGCTTGGGTGGTAGCGGGAGTCTCACAGATACGCAGTATTTT. The encoded protein is CASSLGGSGSLTDTQYF. The genes are TRBV5-6 and TRBJ2-3, with 9 bases matching TRBD2. The length of the CDR3 is 17 residues. Germline CDR1 is SGHDT and CDR2 is YYEEEE. With V trimmed by 0 bases and J by 2 bases, 7 bases remained unmatched. Drawing the rest from reference TRBV5-6 and TRBJ2-3, the complete variable domain is DAGVTQSPTHLIKTRGQQVTLRCSPKSGHDTVSWYQQALGQGPQFIFQYYEEEERQRGNFPDRFSGHQFPNYSSELNVNALLLGDSALYLCASSLGGSGSLTDTQYFGPGTRLTVL.